This T cell receptor beta chain was found in a study of cytomegalovirus exposure and HLA in healthy donors (TCRdb year 2017). Study-level background: According to an earlier analysis of 587 of the donors, about 190 million T cells yielded some 110 million unique TCR beta sequences and around 300 Gb of sequence data. To decide whether each TCR beta V gene segment behaved as functional or pseudogenic, an earlier analysis of several hundred of the donors relied on high-throughput TCR beta sequencing. Besides the first cohort of hundreds of subjects, a separate validation cohort made up of roughly 120 different subjects was used. The study was designed to test whether signatures of past pathogen exposure could be identified by cataloging public T cell receptors. Among some 400 genotyped donors of the cohort, an average of about 240,000 unique TCR beta nucleotide sequences was sequenced per donor, of which 15% to 20% were non-productive. Roughly 300 gigabases of sequencing data and approximately 93 million unique TCR sequences were included in an early release covering several hundred HLA-typed donors. To predict cytomegalovirus infection status, the study brought together high-throughput TCR immunosequencing, statistical association of individual TCRs with disease status, and machine learning. Genome-wide SNP genotypes for about 55% of the roughly 670 donors were used in a later genetic analysis, which treated that subset as a discovery cohort. All discovery cohort repertoires had been generated using a single sequencing platform. Of the roughly 400 genotyped donors, approximately 83% fell in the genetic ancestry cluster associated with self-reported Caucasian donors. Rather than drawing on any new phenotypic data, the later analysis identified candidate immune exposures from TCR beta sequences and the way those sequences occurred across donors. Four to six DR-DQ haplotypes were handled as single units for association and clustering because linkage in the cohort was strong. Typing coverage differed by locus: A, B, C, DRB1 and DQB1 were typed in roughly 620-630 donors, DQA1 in about 560, DPA1 in over 600, and DPB1 in just under 490. Alongside the repertoire data, information on donor age, sex, ethnicity and CMV serostatus was compiled. To study patterns of TCR occurrence, a later analysis re-analyzed previously published TCR beta repertoires from more than 550 donors and added high-resolution HLA genotyping. Both class I and class II loci were covered by HLA typing, at four-digit resolution. The T cell repertoires of several hundred subjects were profiled by immunosequencing and related to cytomegalovirus serostatus. Broader findings and caveats from the paper: According to a later genetic analysis, donors in an Asian-associated ancestry cluster had fewer N-insertions in productive TCRs than the approximately 670-donor mean. In an earlier analysis of some 640 of the donors, most TCR beta V segments were observed in productive rearrangements about 90% or about 30% of the time, broadly matching IMGT annotations. Correlated functional status among segregating V segments might reflect linkage disequilibrium, but an unknown experimental factor could not be ruled out. Presence/absence analyses assumed roughly uniform sequencing depth across donors, an assumption that may not hold. For the cohort, immune exposure information was limited to CMV serostatus. The study listed 150 to 200 TCR beta chains as associated with cytomegalovirus. When HLA alleles, especially DR and DQ, strongly co-occurred, TCR associations were difficult to assign to individual alleles. In a later analysis, TCR association rates were found to vary across HLA loci, with the most associated TCRs seen for DRB1 alleles and the fewest for HLA-C alleles. Most TCR sequences were seen in very few donors, while some public TCRs were found in many individuals. Specific HLA alleles were associated with 15,000 to 20,000 TCR beta sequences at a false discovery rate of 0.05 in a later analysis. The sequencing pipeline was judged likely to have produced a cluster of highly shared sequence variants as a technical artifact. V-gene and J-gene trimming of TCR beta chains was associated with a missense DCLRE1C variant in a later genetic analysis, and the association was replicated in an independent cohort. The classifier was reported to diagnose cytomegalovirus status with high specificity and sensitivity in both the original and validation cohorts. Because some donors lacked HLA typing at each locus, the association tests relied only on the typed subset. Because counts were too low, about 15 rarely observed V segments, including chromosome 9 orphons, were left out of the earlier analysis of 587 of the donors. Compared with equally common non-associated chains, HLA-associated TCR beta chains in a later analysis were more clonally expanded and had lower generation probabilities. In a later analysis, several top co-occurrence clusters were reported to appear linked to parvovirus B19, influenza, CMV and Epstein-Barr virus. The authors suggested that the approach could potentially be extended to other disease states and immunological phenotypes. Most CMV-associated TCR beta chains appeared to be HLA-restricted in a later analysis, and the HLA associations seemed to be driven largely by CMV exposure. In vitro tests confirmed that a few of the cytomegalovirus-associated TCR beta chains recognize cytomegalovirus antigens. This cohort had only TCR beta chains sequenced, and the lack of alpha or paired-chain data limited which features could be detected. A further reported finding was that TCR beta sequences accurately predicted the HLA-A and HLA-B alleles for most subjects in the first cohort.

The cohort consisted of 600 or so healthy bone marrow donors. At the time of sampling, all cohort members were nominally healthy, though unrecorded immune exposures were likely present. CMV serostatus was positive for roughly 290 and negative for about half of the roughly 700 cohort members, and was not recorded for this donor. Every donor gave a peripheral blood sample, and the peripheral blood mononuclear cells from that sample were used for TCR beta sequencing. The Qiagen DNeasy Blood Extraction Kit was used to extract genomic DNA from the blood cell samples. Library preparation employed the immunoSEQ multiplex PCR assay. The multiplex PCR relied on a mix of 60 forward primers for TCR Vbeta segments and 13 reverse primers for TCR Jbeta segments. The CDR3 region of rearranged TCR beta genes was amplified from genomic DNA with a multiplex PCR assay. The Illumina HiSeq System was used to sequence the amplified TCR beta libraries as 87-base-pair reads. In the original analysis: In a later analysis, some 80 million unique TCR beta chains were counted across the 650 to 750 repertoires, and approximately 11 million of these chains were shared by at least two donors. A nearest-neighbor algorithm error-corrected the raw reads and collapsed the reads into unique sequences, merging closely related sequences to remove PCR and sequencing errors. CDR3 sequences were aligned to IMGT reference sequences to assign V, D and J gene segments. For a sequence to be retained, a match of at least six nucleotides to both a V gene segment and a J gene segment was required. Rearrangements were called productive when the CDR3 lacked stop codons and stayed in frame with V and J; all others were non-productive. CDR3 was defined by IMGT convention, running from the second conserved V-encoded cysteine to the conserved J-encoded phenylalanine. The earlier analysis of about 640 of the donors excluded any sequence lacking an unambiguous match to a single V gene segment. An earlier analysis of fewer than 650 of the donors classified V segments as functional when productive rearrangements were above 56.7% and as segregating when the standard deviation between donors was above 5%. To diagnose cytomegalovirus status from the catalog of TCR beta chain sequences, a statistical classification framework was built. V and J gene assignment, in a later analysis, came from comparing TCR nucleotide sequences with IMGT/GENE-DB human TR gene sequences. Using the TCRdist pipeline, a later analysis assigned CDR3 sequences along with most-parsimonious VDJ recombination scenarios. A later analysis defined each TCR beta chain by its CDR3 amino acid sequence plus V-gene family, and excluded reads lacking a unique V-gene family. To address suspected cross-contamination and a sequencing artifact, a later analysis removed roughly 580 highly shared, low-generation-probability nucleotide sequences. A later analysis calculated a clonal expansion index for each public chain from normalized within-repertoire ranks of inferred template counts. In a later analysis, generation probabilities were computed using a VDJ recombination model fitted to out-of-frame rearrangements, and the results were checked against IGoR. A later analysis scored TCR-TCR, TCR-HLA and TCR-CMV co-occurrence with hypergeometric tests, applying a repertoire-size bias correction to TCR pairs. In a later analysis, false discovery rates were estimated by permuting HLA or CMV assignments 20 times. In a later analysis, co-occurring TCRs were grouped using DBSCAN, with TCRdist sequence similarity added in when clustering inside HLA-allele-positive subsets. Repertoires with fewer than 30,000 or more than 120,000 public chains, plus five repertoires with anomalous nucleotide sharing, were excluded from co-occurrence clustering. Held by TCRdb, this immuneACCESS table contains in-frame sequences only and omits some clones. Under half of the omission traces to an unresolved V gene where checked; the cause of the rest is unknown. That table gives V, J and clone size, and the DNA gave D and trimming. In this sample the table shows about 230,000 clones, 85% of which occur a single time. The ten largest account for over 1% of the sample.

As for this clone: Its antigen specificity is not known. Base qualities were left out, and no much larger clone turns up one base away.

What was sequenced was PBMCs. The clonotype comes from a human donor in good health.

For the CDR3, the sequence is CATLSQGGRARTGELFF. The DNA sequence is given as TGTGCCACCCTTTCACAGGGGGGGAGGGCACGGACCGGGGAGCTGTTTTTT. The chain employs TRBV28 and TRBJ2-2; TRBD1 is a possible D gene, resting on 8 matching bases. V and J lose 10 bases and 5 bases, and a span of 26 bases separates them. CDR1 and CDR2 (MDHEN, SYDVKM) derive from the germline V gene. The CDR3 runs 17 amino acids, cysteine and phenylalanine included. Only the CDR3 portion is preserved as DNA: 51 bases, with reading frame beginning at the first base. With the rest looked up from the reference TRBV28 and TRBJ2-2 genes rather than sequenced, the full variable domain is DVKVTQSSRYLVKRTGEKVFLECVQDMDHENMFWYRQDPGLGLRLIYFSYDVKMKEKGDIPEGYSVSREKKERFSLILESASTNQTSMYLCATLSQGGRARTGELFFGEGSRLTVL.